These T cell receptor beta chains were read from a single sample in a study of cytomegalovirus exposure and HLA in healthy donors. Clones were sequenced by immunoSEQ multiplex PCR, and TCRdb holds only the in-frame ones, with some missing. The sample has around 35,000 clones, and its top ten clones hold under 2%. Material for sequencing was PBMCs. The receptors were sampled from a woman aged 40 to 50 in good health and CMV-seropositive. Each CDR3 is given without its conserved first and last residue. The order of the fields is V gene, J gene, CDR3 protein.

V: TRBV25-1; J: TRBJ2-1; CDR3: ATGDREIHEQF
V: TRBV11-2; J: TRBJ2-5; CDR3: VSSLGGGGETQY
V: TRBV5-4; J: TRBJ1-1; CDR3: ASSLTPQGAEAF
V: TRBV28; J: TRBJ2-1; CDR3: ASSLSRGGRANEQF
V: TRBV5-6; J: TRBJ1-4; CDR3: ASSFRPRRATTNEKLF
V: TRBV5-1; J: TRBJ1-4; CDR3: ASSSFGDPNEKLF
V: TRBV14; J: TRBJ2-7; CDR3: ASSQMTGGNGEQY
V: TRBV28; J: TRBJ2-2; CDR3: ASRPTGMNTGELF
V: TRBV6-5; J: TRBJ1-6; CDR3: ASSSGQEYNSPLH
V: TRBV30; J: TRBJ2-5; CDR3: AWGLAAGIGETQY
V: TRBV2; J: TRBJ1-5; CDR3: ASSDRVGNQPQH
V: TRBV9; J: TRBJ1-2; CDR3: ASSARGTGGRGYT
V: TRBV27; J: TRBJ2-7; CDR3: ASSPGTVLVEQY
V: TRBV2; J: TRBJ2-7; CDR3: ASSELAGGPYEQY
V: TRBV5-1; J: TRBJ2-5; CDR3: ASSGRAGAIQETQY